This is a list of T cell receptor beta chains from one sample in a study of T cell responses to AZD1222 COVID-19 vaccine. Sequenced by immunoSEQ multiplex PCR; TCRdb stores in-frame clones only, minus some. The repertoire holds more than 150,000 clones, approximately 90% seen once, with about 3.5% in the top ten. The sample consisted of peripheral blood, taken 28 days after the second AZD1222 dose. These receptors were collected from an adult who received the AZD1222 COVID-19 vaccine. CDR3s include the opening cysteine and the closing phenylalanine or tryptophan. A D gene is named only where the DNA matches it firmly. Expanded clones are given a class, and other clones once, few, many or no size at all.

11 | - | TRBJ2-1 | - | TRBV5-1 | CASLKDNEQFF | TGCGCCAGCCTAAAGGACAATGAGCAGTTCTTC
16 | TRBD2 | TRBJ2-7 | - | TRBV11-2 | CASSATTPGLAREQYF | TGTGCCAGCAGCGCCACCACCCCGGGACTAGCAAGGGAGCAGTACTTC
14 | - | TRBJ2-1 | - | TRBV30 | CAWSGLATYNEQFF | TGTGCCTGGAGTGGTCTAGCGACTTACAATGAGCAGTTCTTC
13 | - | TRBJ1-2 | - | TRBV7-2 | CASSLKIAGGYTF | TGTGCCAGCAGCTTGAAAATCGCGGGGGGCTACACCTTC
16 | - | TRBJ2-1 | - | TRBV24-1 | CATSDSGYGSYNEQFF | TGTGCCACCAGTGATTCAGGGTATGGGTCCTACAATGAGCAGTTCTTC
11 | - | TRBJ2-2 | - | TRBV2 | CASSDPGELFF | TGTGCCAGCAGTGATCCCGGGGAGCTGTTTTTT
13 | TRBD1 | TRBJ1-4 | once | TRBV28 | CASSHRGHEKLFF | TGTGCCAGCAGTCACAGGGGCCACGAAAAACTGTTTTTT
12 | - | TRBJ1-1 | - | TRBV28 | CATLTGNTEAFF | TGTGCCACCCTGACAGGGAACACTGAAGCTTTCTTT
11 | TRBD2 | TRBJ2-7 | - | TRBV12-3/TRBV12-4 | CASKRGGEQYF | TGTGCCAGCAAGCGGGGGGGCGAGCAGTACTTC
14 | - | TRBJ2-7 | - | TRBV18 | CASSPPGQVYEQYF | TGTGCCAGCTCACCCCCCGGCCAGGTCTACGAGCAGTACTTC
17 | - | TRBJ2-1 | - | TRBV10-1 | CASSGGGASGLQSEQFF | TGCGCCAGCAGTGGTGGGGGGGCTAGCGGATTACAAAGTGAGCAGTTCTTC
13 | - | TRBJ1-2 | - | TRBV7-3 | CASGSGDVGGYTF | TGTGCCAGCGGGTCAGGGGACGTAGGAGGCTACACCTTC
12 | - | TRBJ2-7 | - | TRBV19 | CASSIESALAYF | TGTGCCAGTAGTATAGAGAGCGCCCTTGCGTACTTC
15 | - | TRBJ1-6 | - | TRBV7-8 | CASSLNRVGNSPLHF | TGTGCCAGCAGCTTAAACAGGGTCGGGAATTCACCCCTCCACTTT
14 | - | TRBJ1-5 | - | TRBV9 | CASSVSEANQPQHF | TGTGCCAGCAGCGTATCGGAGGCTAATCAGCCCCAGCATTTT
14 | - | TRBJ2-3 | - | TRBV7-9 | CASSSGRLTDTQYF | TGTGCCAGCAGCTCGGGACGTTTGACAGATACGCAGTATTTT
15 | TRBD2 | TRBJ2-3 | - | TRBV7-3 | CASSFGGRVTDTQYF | TGTGCCAGCAGCTTCGGCGGGAGAGTCACAGATACGCAGTATTTT
15 | TRBD1 | TRBJ1-6 | - | TRBV28 | CASTLRGQGGSPLHF | TGTGCCAGCACCCTCAGGGGACAGGGCGGCTCACCCCTCCACTTT
17 | TRBD2 | TRBJ2-1 | - | TRBV6-6 | CASSRSGTSFLYNEQFF | TGTGCCAGCAGTCGTTCCGGGACTAGCTTCCTCTACAATGAGCAGTTCTTC
13 | - | TRBJ1-5 | - | TRBV28 | CASRPPVVQPQHF | TGTGCCAGCAGACCCCCCGTGGTTCAGCCCCAGCATTTT
15 | TRBD2 | TRBJ2-7 | - | TRBV29-1 | CSVVWRLAGGCEQYF | TGCAGCGTTGTGTGGAGGCTAGCGGGAGGGTGCGAGCAGTACTTC
12 | - | TRBJ2-1 | - | TRBV30 | CAWSRRDNEQFF | TGTGCCTGGAGTAGGAGGGACAATGAGCAGTTCTTC
14 | TRBD2 | TRBJ2-1 | once | TRBV7-2 | CASSSRTSRNEQFF | TGTGCCAGCAGCTCCAGGACTAGCCGCAATGAGCAGTTCTTC
14 | - | TRBJ2-1 | once | TRBV7-7 | CASSWREWDNEQFF | TGTGCTAGCAGCTGGCGTGAGTGGGACAATGAGCAGTTCTTC
15 | TRBD1 | TRBJ1-2 | once | TRBV5-1 | CASRRDRAKVYGYTF | TGCGCCAGCAGACGGGACAGGGCGAAGGTCTATGGCTACACCTTC
17 | TRBD2 | TRBJ2-3 | - | TRBV27 | CASSLTPRGRATDTQYF | TGTGCCAGCAGTCTAACACCTCGTGGGAGGGCCACAGATACGCAGTATTTT
15 | TRBD2 | TRBJ2-7 | - | TRBV27 | CASSFREGPPYEQYF | TGTGCCAGCAGTTTTCGGGAGGGCCCCCCCTACGAGCAGTACTTC
13 | - | TRBJ2-1 | - | TRBV19 | CASSIVVPNEQFF | TGTGCCAGTAGTATAGTAGTCCCAAATGAGCAGTTCTTC
15 | - | TRBJ2-7 | - | TRBV2 | CASSEKTGFTYEQYF | TGTGCCAGCAGTGAAAAGACAGGCTTTACCTACGAGCAGTACTTC
14 | - | TRBJ2-3 | - | TRBV6-5 | CASSYSRHADTQYF | TGTGCCAGCAGTTACTCGAGGCACGCGGATACGCAGTATTTT
16 | - | TRBJ2-7 | - | TRBV5-1 | CASSLGETGSSYEQYF | TGCGCCAGCAGCTTGGGAGAGACAGGCAGCTCCTACGAGCAGTACTTC
15 | TRBD2 | TRBJ2-3 | - | TRBV9 | CASSVSGTSTDTQYF | TGTGCCAGCAGCGTCAGCGGGACTAGCACAGATACGCAGTATTTT
17 | - | TRBJ1-2 | - | TRBV2 | CASSEPSTAVFNYGYTF | TGTGCCAGCAGTGAACCATCGACGGCAGTATTTAACTATGGCTACACCTTC
15 | - | TRBJ2-5 | - | TRBV6-5 | CASSYSGGRMETQYF | TGTGCCAGCAGTTACTCTGGGGGGAGGATGGAGACCCAGTACTTC
15 | - | TRBJ1-2 | once | TRBV4-3 | CASSQEAGTNYGYTF | TGCGCCAGCAGCCAAGAAGCTGGCACAAACTATGGCTACACCTTC
13 | - | TRBJ1-1 | - | TRBV11-3 | CASSLGTAAEAFF | TGTGCCAGCAGCCTCGGGACCGCCGCTGAAGCTTTCTTT
17 | TRBD2 | TRBJ2-7 | - | TRBV10-2 | CASSEKGGLAGSYEQYF | TGCGCCAGCAGTGAGAAGGGGGGACTAGCGGGGTCCTACGAGCAGTACTTC
16 | - | TRBJ1-2 | - | TRBV6-2/TRBV6-3 | CASSYLPGTDVYGYTF | TGTGCCAGCAGTTATCTTCCTGGGACCGACGTCTATGGCTACACCTTC
13 | - | TRBJ1-1 | - | TRBV19 | CASSIGGGTEAFF | TGTGCCAGTAGTATAGGGGGGGGCACTGAAGCTTTCTTT
14 | - | TRBJ2-7 | few | TRBV2 | CASSVETAFDEQYF | TGTGCCAGCAGTGTTGAGACAGCGTTTGACGAGCAGTACTTC
15 | - | TRBJ2-1 | - | TRBV4-1 | CASSQPTSNYNEQFF | TGCGCCAGCAGCCAGCCGACTAGTAACTACAATGAGCAGTTCTTC